This T cell receptor (beta chain) was sequenced during a study of CD8 T cells in ankylosing spondylitis. CDR3 length: 13 residues. V was shortened by 3 bases and J by 10 bases, with 13 bases between the two germline ends. General observations from the study: Typical of ankylosing spondylitis blood, it appeared, was a TCR beta motif of seven to nine highly homologous variants. Disease-associated clones were reportedly significantly overrepresented in matched ankylosing spondylitis synovial fluid. Earlier authors reported some of these motif variants in reactive arthritis synovial fluid and blood.

In TCRdb, the 5' RACE reads were re-called with MiXCR into one record per CDR3 protein. This sample has fewer than 250,000 distinct CDR3 sequences, with around 25% found just once. With respect to this clonotype: Antigen specificity is unknown.

The sequenced material came from blood, either unsorted or a sorted T cell fraction (not recorded which). The TCR comes from a male donor with ankylosing spondylitis or in good health (not recorded which). The chain recombines TRBV12-3 or TRBV12-4 with TRBJ2-1, with D possibly TRBD2 on 6 matching bases. The CDR3 sequence is CASSLIPAGEQFF. The CDR3 DNA reads as TGTGCCAGCAGTTTGATCCCGGCGGGGGAGCAGTTCTTC.